The 9 T cell receptor beta chains in this list originate from one sample, sequenced in a study of beta chain features in type 1 diabetes. Investigators reverse transcribed all isolated RNA, so they sequenced expressed TCRB transcripts. Sequenced by immunoSEQ multiplex PCR; TCRdb stores in-frame clones only, minus some. Found here are under 800,000 clones, roughly 15% of them singletons; the top ten hold about 0.086%. The specimen was naive CD4+ T cells from blood. These TCRs come from a man between 18 and 35 years old in good health.

This sequence joins TRBV5-1 and TRBJ2-5; 7 nucleotides line up with TRBD1. V lost 1 base and J lost 3; bases outside the gene matches: 3. CDR3 length: 14 amino acids. The V gene's germline CDR1 is SGHRS and CDR2 YFSETQ. CDR3 coding DNA: TGCGCCAGCAGCTTGCAAACAGGGGAAGAGACCCAGTACTTC. Protein: CASSLQTGEETQYF.

The chain links TRBV9 to TRBJ2-1, with D unresolved. The CDR3 consists of 17 residues. The V end lost 1 base, the J end lost 0 bases, and 14 bases lay between the germline ends. In germline, CDR1 is SGDLS, CDR2 YYNGEE. The CDR3 nucleotides are TGTGCCAGCAGCGTACGCGGCAACCCGAGCTCCTACAATGAGCAGTTCTTC. It specifies CASSVRGNPSSYNEQFF.

This clone appeared a few times. The rearrangement joins TRBV19 to TRBJ2-3; perhaps TRBD1 as D (6 bases). Trimming pared 3 bases from V and 6 bases from J, leaving 16 bases between. Germline CDR1 LNHDA, CDR2 SQIVND (reference sequence). This CDR3 is 15 amino acids long. CDR3 amino acids: CASSIDRFRRDTQYF. DNA for the CDR3: TGTGCCAGTAGTATCGACAGGTTCCGGAGGGATACGCAGTATTTT.

The rearrangement uses TRBV4-3 and TRBJ2-5, with a possible D match to TRBD1 (5 bases). Germline lookup yields CDR1 LGHNA and CDR2 YSLEER. This CDR3 spans 15 amino acids. Deletions cut 0 bases from V and 5 bases from J, with 13 bases between. The CDR3 loop is CASSQDPSGKETQYF. The CDR3 bases are TGCGCCAGCAGCCAAGATCCGTCAGGGAAGGAGACCCAGTACTTC.

This clone was counted only a few times. The J gene is TRBJ2-7, the V gene TRBV9, with 12 bases fitting TRBD2. The length of the CDR3 is 13 residues. From germline, CDR1 is SGDLS and CDR2 YYNGEE. Unmatched junction bases numbered 1, after V lost 4 bases and J lost 5 bases. The CDR3 reads CASSLAGGHEQYF. The CDR3 DNA reads TGTGCCAGCAGCCTAGCGGGGGGGCACGAGCAGTACTTC.

This chain connects TRBV9 to TRBJ2-2, with 12 bases aligning to TRBD2. With 2 bases clipped from V and 4 bases from J, the junction kept 3 bases outside the gene matches. Germline CDR1 reads SGDLS; CDR2 reads YYNGEE. This CDR3 contains 16 residues. This CDR3 reads CASSVRLAGVTGELFF. For the CDR3, the DNA is TGTGCCAGCAGCGTCAGACTAGCGGGAGTCACCGGGGAGCTGTTTTTT.

This clone showed up just a few times. The chain is built from TRBV29-1 and TRBJ2-7; no definite D call. The germline V gene has CDR1 SQVTM and CDR2 ANQGSEA. The length of the CDR3 is 14 residues. Trimming shortened V by 4 bases and J by 0 bases, and 13 bases separated the two germline ends. CDR3: CSVVERVPSYEQYF. The DNA for the CDR3 is TGCAGCGTTGTCGAAAGGGTGCCCTCCTACGAGCAGTACTTC.

This clone turned up a few times. The rearrangement uses TRBV9 and TRBJ2-1; 11 bases fit TRBD2. Germline loops: CDR1 SGDLS, CDR2 YYNGEE. The CDR3 runs to 16 residues. V lost 4 bases, J lost 0 bases, and 3 bases stayed unmatched. CDR3 in DNA: TGTGCCAGCAGCCTCACTAGCGGGGGCTCCTACAATGAGCAGTTCTTC. Protein product: CASSLTSGGSYNEQFF.

This clone was counted a few times. CDR3 region: CASSPQPTGTSRYSNQPQHF. The CDR3 bases are TGTGCCAGCAGTCCCCAGCCGACAGGGACCTCGCGATATAGCAATCAGCCCCAGCATTTT. V is TRBV27 and J is TRBJ1-5; TRBD1 matches 7 bases. V shed 5 bases and J 0 bases; nucleotides not matched to a gene: 19. Per the germline V gene, CDR1 is MNHEY and CDR2 is SMNVEV (reference sequence). The CDR3 sequence is 20 residues long.